The 24 T cell receptor beta chains given below trace back to one sample, sequenced in a study of blood T cells in healthy people across ages (dated by TCRdb to the mid-2010s). The library was obtained by 5' RACE. The reads were generated on an Illumina HiSeq 2500. The second PCR ran for about 7 to 11 cycles and used a J-beta primer mix along with a sample-barcoded 5' primer. TCRdb trimmed the raw reads at Q25, called clones with MiXCR and kept productive beta chains. Every CDR3 protein is listed once, alongside the most common genes and DNA of its rows. The sample data list around 900,000 distinct CDR3 sequences, and roughly half of these were observed just once. The top ten clones comprise roughly 23% of the sample. Source material: blood. The source is a woman aged 55-75 years in good health.

The chain combines TRBV28 with TRBJ2-7; 7 nucleotides align to TRBD1. V shed 2 bases, J shed 4 bases, and the junction held 14 bases outside the gene matches. This CDR3 spans 17 amino acids. Germline V CDR1 and CDR2: MDHEN, SYDVKM. The CDR3 DNA sequence: TGTGCCAGCAGTTTAGGTGGCGACAGGGTGTTTTTTTACGAGCAGTACTTC. Encoded protein: CASSLGGDRVFFYEQYF.

In DNA form, the CDR3 reads TGTGCCAGCAGCTTAGCCCCTAACAGGGGAGGAGAAAAACTGTTTTTT. It encodes CASSLAPNRGGEKLFF. The chain combines TRBV7-2 with TRBJ1-4, with 7 bases that match TRBD1. Germline V gene data show CDR1 as SGHTA and CDR2 as FQGNSA. This CDR3 region has 16 residues. Losses at the gene ends were 0 bases for V and 8 bases for J; bases not matched to a gene: 9.

The CDR3 is CASSLLSGSGANVLTF. The CDR3 DNA sequence: TGTGCCAGCAGCTTATTGTCAGGTTCTGGGGCCAACGTCCTGACTTTC. This sequence joins TRBV11-1 and TRBJ2-6; no definite D call. Looked up from germline, CDR1 is SGHAT and CDR2 is FQDESV (reference sequence). Trimming removed 2 bases from V and 1 base from J, with 9 bases in between. CDR3 size: 16 residues.

Here the CDR3 reads CASSSGVGLAGKEQFF. Written as DNA, the CDR3 is TGTGCCAGCAGTTCTGGGGTGGGACTAGCGGGAAAAGAGCAGTTCTTC. This sequence joins TRBV6-5 and TRBJ2-7, with TRBD2 identical over 13 bases. The J call is uncertain, as TRBJ2-1 better fits the DNA end. CDR1 and CDR2 (germline): MNHEY, SVGAGI. The CDR3 loop spans 16 amino acids.

This clonotype was picked up a small number of times. The rearrangement uses TRBV15 and TRBJ2-4; D may be TRBD2 (6 bases). The V gene's germline CDR1 is LNHNV and CDR2 YYDKDF (reference sequence). Trimming left V 2 bases short and J 6 bases short, with 17 bases between. This CDR3 has 16 amino acids. This CDR3 is CATSRSGGGSGNIQYF. CDR3 DNA: TGTGCCACCAGCAGATCCGGGGGTGGGTCGGGAAACATTCAGTACTTC.

The J gene is TRBJ2-5, the V gene TRBV5-1; no clear D gene. Germline V lookup: CDR1 SGHRS, CDR2 YFSETQ. The CDR3 totals 11 residues. Trimming shortened V by 2 bases and J by 7 bases, and 6 bases separated the two germline ends. The CDR3 bases are TGCGCCAGCAGCTTTGATGTGACCCAGTACTTC. This codes for CASSFDVTQYF.

This clonotype has just a few counts. The V call is TRBV28, the J call TRBJ2-2; D is unclear. The CDR3 is made up of 14 amino acids. Trimming pared 8 bases from V and 4 bases from J, leaving 14 bases between. Looked up from germline, CDR1 is MDHEN and CDR2 is SYDVKM. Written as DNA, the CDR3 is TGTGCCAGCCAATTGATGGGCAGCACCGGGGAGCTGTTTTTT. Translating gives CASQLMGSTGELFF. The full variable domain, completed using reference TRBV28 and TRBJ2-2, is DVKVTQSSRYLVKRTGEKVFLECVQDMDHENMFWYRQDPGLGLRLIYFSYDVKMKEKGDIPEGYSVSREKKERFSLILESASTNQTSMYLCASQLMGSTGELFFGEGSRLTVL.

The rearrangement uses TRBV28 and TRBJ1-5; possibly TRBD1 for D (6 bases). Germline CDR1 is MDHEN and CDR2 is SYDVKM. The CDR3 covers 16 residues. Trimming pared 5 bases from V and 1 base from J, leaving 15 bases between. This CDR3 reads CASSQNQGISNQPQHF. For the CDR3, the DNA is TGTGCCAGCAGTCAAAATCAGGGGATCAGCAATCAGCCCCAGCATTTT.

This clonotype was picked up a small number of times. The chain carries TRBV4-1 and TRBJ1-5; D ambiguous. This CDR3 comprises 13 residues. The V end was cut by 4 bases, the J end by 3 bases, with 7 bases between. Per the germline V gene, CDR1 is MGHRA and CDR2 is YSYEKL. The DNA of the CDR3 is TGCGCCAGCAGCCCTTGGGTCAATCAGCCCCAGCATTTT. It is translated as CASSPWVNQPQHF.

This clonotype was counted once. The rearrangement uses TRBV7-9 and TRBJ2-3; TRBD2 matches 12 bases. This CDR3 spans 16 amino acids. Germline lookup yields CDR1 SEHNR and CDR2 FQNEAQ (reference sequence). With V trimmed by 4 bases and J by 5 bases, 7 bases remained unmatched. The CDR3, as DNA: TGTGCCAGCAGCTGGACACTAGCGGGAGGTCAAGATACGCAGTATTTT. Translating it yields CASSWTLAGGQDTQYF. The variable domain in full, completed from reference TRBV7-9 and TRBJ2-3, reads DTGVSQNPRHKITKRGQNVTFRCDPISEHNRLYWYRQTLGQGPEFLTYFQNEAQLEKSRLLSDRFSAERPKGSFSTLEIQRTEQGDSAMYLCASSWTLAGGQDTQYFGPGTRLTVL.

V usage is TRBV29-1 and J usage is TRBJ2-7; 12 bases fit TRBD1. The CDR3 loop spans 15 amino acids. Germline V gives CDR1 SQVTM, CDR2 ANQGSEA. With 3 bases clipped from V and 2 bases from J, the junction kept 5 bases outside the gene matches. DNA of the CDR3: TGCAGCGTTGACGGGGACAGGGGGCCCCCCTACGAGCAGTACTTC. Translated, it gives CSVDGDRGPPYEQYF.

This chain joins TRBV6-5 and TRBJ2-1; D is ambiguous. This CDR3 is 13 amino acids long. Trimming took 7 bases from V and 9 from J, leaving 16 bases between them. CDR1 is MNHEY, CDR2 SVGAGI, per germline. In DNA, the CDR3 is TGTGCCAGCATTCGGGCGAAAACGGGTGAGCAGTTCTTC. It is translated as CASIRAKTGEQFF.

This clonotype was seen more than once but under ten times. The rearrangement uses TRBV12-3 or TRBV12-4 and TRBJ2-7; D may match TRBD1 or TRBD2 (5 bases each). V dropped 2 bases and J dropped 4 bases, with 15 bases sitting between them. The CDR3 is 15 residues long. As DNA, the CDR3 is TGTGCCAGCAGTTTAATGGCAGGGAGTAGGTACGAGCAGTACTTC. Its protein is CASSLMAGSRYEQYF.

The J gene is TRBJ2-1, the V gene TRBV12-3 or TRBV12-4, with 13 bases aligning to TRBD2. Trimming cost V 5 bases and J 3 bases; bases outside gene matches: 4. The CDR3 totals 16 residues. CDR3 loop: CASSRGLAGVYNEQFF. CDR3 in DNA: TGTGCCAGCAGTCGCGGACTAGCGGGAGTCTACAATGAGCAGTTCTTC.

This chain joins TRBV4-1 and TRBJ2-1; 10 nucleotides line up with TRBD2. The CDR3 is 15 residues long. CDR1 and CDR2 (germline): MGHRA, YSYEKL. V lost 3 bases to trimming and J lost 9 bases; unmatched junction nucleotides: 8. The CDR3 here is CASSHGRSGRGEQFF. The CDR3 DNA is TGCGCCAGCAGCCATGGTAGGAGCGGGAGGGGTGAGCAGTTCTTC.

This clonotype was recorded a few times. This chain joins TRBV5-1 and TRBJ2-5; TRBD2 is a possible D gene (6 bases). The V gene's germline CDR1 is SGHRS and CDR2 YFSETQ. V was trimmed by 4 bases and J by 3 bases, leaving 13 bases between them. This CDR3 is 14 amino acids long. CDR3 protein: CASSKRDFKETQYF. In nucleotides, the CDR3 is TGCGCCAGCAGCAAAAGGGACTTCAAAGAGACCCAGTACTTC.

The V call is TRBV7-8, the J call TRBJ2-7, with TRBD2 matching 8 bases. CDR1 and CDR2 from the germline V gene are SGHVS and FQNEAQ. The trim removed 4 bases at V and 1 base at J, leaving 9 bases unmatched. The CDR3 sequence is 16 residues long. The CDR3 DNA sequence: TGTGCCAGCAGCTCCAAGCGGGAGCGGGGTTCCTACGAGCAGTACTTC. Protein: CASSSKRERGSYEQYF.

The CDR3 DNA is TGTGCCAGCAGTCTTCAGGGGGCAAGCAATGGCTACACCTTC. Protein sequence: CASSLQGASNGYTF. The chain links TRBV12-3 or TRBV12-4 to TRBJ1-2; TRBD1 aligns across 8 bases. Trimming cost V 5 bases and J 6 bases; bases outside gene matches: 8. This CDR3 contains 14 residues.

This clonotype was counted once. This rearrangement joins TRBV5-1 to TRBJ2-1; TRBD1 matches 9 bases. The CDR3 has 14 residues. With 4 bases clipped from V and 7 bases from J, the junction kept 6 bases outside the gene matches. Germline V gene data show CDR1 as SGHRS and CDR2 as YFSETQ. CDR3 loop: CASSIGQGTNEQFF. DNA for the CDR3: TGCGCCAGCAGCATCGGACAGGGGACGAATGAGCAGTTCTTC.

A few counts support this clonotype. This chain uses TRBV7-9 with TRBJ1-2; tentative D call: TRBD1 (6 bases). V was clipped by 6 bases and J by 1 base, with 12 bases between them. CDR1 is SEHNR and CDR2 is FQNEAQ in the germline V gene (reference sequence). The CDR3 spans 14 residues. The CDR3 region is CASSSAGVNYGYTF. CDR3 nucleotide sequence: TGTGCCAGCAGTTCGGCAGGGGTTAACTATGGCTACACCTTC.

This clonotype was detected ten times or more. The genes are TRBV6-6 and TRBJ2-5; TRBD2 matches 12 bases. This CDR3 comprises 14 residues. Germline loops: CDR1 MNHNY, CDR2 SVGAGI (reference sequence). The junction had 4 bases not matched to a gene; V was cut back by 8 bases and J by 3 bases. CDR3 sequence reads: CASGLAGGEETQYF. CDR3 coding DNA: TGTGCCAGCGGGCTAGCGGGAGGGGAAGAGACCCAGTACTTC.

The chain is built from TRBV6-6 and TRBJ1-5, with a weak D call TRBD1 (6 bases). V lost 7 bases and J 5 bases, leaving 15 bases between the germline ends. Germline V gene sequence: CDR1 MNHNY, CDR2 SVGAGI (reference sequence). The CDR3 runs to 14 residues. This chain's CDR3 is CASTEEGGYQPQHF. For the CDR3, the DNA is TGTGCCAGCACAGAAGAGGGGGGATATCAGCCCCAGCATTTT.

The chain recombines TRBV5-1 with TRBJ1-4, with 10 bases matching TRBD1. This CDR3 comprises 15 residues. V trimming: 3 bases; J trimming: 3 bases; junction bases outside the gene matches: 2. Germline values: CDR1 SGHRS, CDR2 YFSETQ. In DNA form, the CDR3 reads TGCGCCAGCAGCTGGGACAGGGGTTCTAATGAAAAACTGTTTTTT. Protein sequence: CASSWDRGSNEKLFF. Looking up the rest from reference TRBV5-1 and TRBJ1-4 gives the full variable domain: KAGVTQTPRYLIKTRGQQVTLSCSPISGHRSVSWYQQTPGQGLQFLFEYFSETQRNKGNFPGRFSGRQFSNSRSEMNVSTLELGDSALYLCASSWDRGSNEKLFFGSGTQLSVL.

CDR3: CASSVRLVETQYF. CDR3 DNA: TGTGCCAGCAGCGTCCGACTAGTGGAGACCCAGTACTTC. The genes are TRBV7-2 and TRBJ2-5; TRBD2 is a possible D gene (6 bases). V was shortened by 5 bases and J by 5 bases, with 12 bases between the two germline ends. Germline values: CDR1 SGHTA, CDR2 FQGNSA. The CDR3 is 13 residues long.